This T cell receptor (beta chain) was identified in a study of vaccination and CD4 T cells after COVID-19. About the research overall: The authors exposed cells to overlapping spike peptides derived from SARS-CoV-2, HCoV-NL63, HCoV-OC43 and HCoV-229E.

The CDR3 spans 11 residues. V was shortened by 2 bases and J by 5 bases, with 6 bases between the two germline ends. CDR1 and CDR2 from the germline V gene are GTSNPN and SVGIG (reference sequence). The Oncomine TCR Beta short-read assay was applied to DNA of cultured CD4+ T cells. One entry per CDR3 protein results from TCRdb running MiXCR on the PCR reads. In the table there are 20,000 to 25,000 distinct CDR3 sequences, 38% of which are singletons. Treatment given: approximately nine-day PBMC culture with coronavirus spike peptide pools or control peptides (ViraFEST assay). This clonotype showed up just a few times. Antigen unknown.

Specimen: CD4+ T cells from blood, cultured in vitro, collected before SARS-CoV-2 vaccination. The source is a human donor who received a COVID-19 vaccine. The chain combines TRBV30 with TRBJ1-1; D is ambiguous. CDR3 sequence (DNA): TGTGCCTGGAGTCGAAATACTGAAGCTTTCTTT. It specifies CAWSRNTEAFF.